This T cell receptor (beta chain) was found in a study of T cell responses to AZD1222 COVID-19 vaccine. Findings and limits, study-wide: Repertoire sampling was restricted to post-peak T cell response timepoints.

Generated by immunoSEQ multiplex PCR, the TCRdb table keeps only in-frame clones and is missing some. The repertoire holds 100,000 to 150,000 clones, with about nine tenths as singletons. About this clone itself: Its target is not known.

The CDR3 runs 15 residues. Trimming stripped 5 bases from V and 0 bases from J, with 12 bases between. Germline V lookup: CDR1 MNHEY, CDR2 SVGAGI. The receptor comes from an adult in good health. The source was peripheral blood, collected on day 0 of AZD1222 vaccination. The gene calls are TRBV6-5 and TRBJ2-3; either TRBD1 or TRBD2 may fit D (5 bases each). The CDR3 nucleotides are TGTGCCAGCAGTCACCGGGGCGGGAGCACAGATACGCAGTATTTT. Its translation: CASSHRGGSTDTQYF.